The entry that follows covers one TCR beta chain sequence. The sample comes from a study of T cells expressing NK-cell markers. About the research overall: Sequencing covered eight donors, seven HCMV-seropositive and one seronegative.

CDR1 is SGHDN and CDR2 is FVKESK in the germline V gene. The CDR3 is made up of 16 amino acids. TCRdb re-called the 5' RACE reads and catalogs CDR3 proteins one per entry, DNA excluded. The sample has some 450,000 distinct CDR3 sequences; the top ten hold under 7.5%. Sequencing input: blood T cells: a sorted CD56 or NKG2C T cell subset, CD4+ or CD8+ T cells, or bulk PBMC T cells (not recorded which). This chain links TRBV14 with TRBJ2-1; the D call from TCRdb, TRBD2, cannot be confirmed without DNA. This clonotype originated in a woman between 18 and 69 years old in good health. The CDR3 sequence is CASSGSSGGLIDEQFF.